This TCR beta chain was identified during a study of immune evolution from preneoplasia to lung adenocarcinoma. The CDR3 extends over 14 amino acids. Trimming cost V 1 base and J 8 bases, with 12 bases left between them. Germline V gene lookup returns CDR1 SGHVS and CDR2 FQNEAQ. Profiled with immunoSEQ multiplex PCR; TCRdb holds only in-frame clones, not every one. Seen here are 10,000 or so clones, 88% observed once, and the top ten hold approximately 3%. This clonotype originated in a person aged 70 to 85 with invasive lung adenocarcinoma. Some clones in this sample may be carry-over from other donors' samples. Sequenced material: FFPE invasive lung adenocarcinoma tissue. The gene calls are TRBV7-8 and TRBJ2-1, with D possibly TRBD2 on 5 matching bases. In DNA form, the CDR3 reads TGTGCCAGCAGCTTAGAGCGGACGGCCCATGAGCAGTTCTTC. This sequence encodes CASSLERTAHEQFF.